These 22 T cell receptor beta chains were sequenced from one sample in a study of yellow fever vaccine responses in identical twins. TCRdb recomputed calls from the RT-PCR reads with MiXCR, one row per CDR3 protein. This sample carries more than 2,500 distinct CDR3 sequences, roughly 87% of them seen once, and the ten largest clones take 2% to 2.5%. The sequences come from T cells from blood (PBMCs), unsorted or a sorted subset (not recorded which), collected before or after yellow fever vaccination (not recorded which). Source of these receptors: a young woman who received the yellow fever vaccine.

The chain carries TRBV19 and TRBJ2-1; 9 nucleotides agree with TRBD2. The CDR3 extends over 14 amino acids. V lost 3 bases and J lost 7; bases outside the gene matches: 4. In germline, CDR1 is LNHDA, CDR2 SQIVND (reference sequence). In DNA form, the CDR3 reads TGTGCCAGTAGTATCCCTAGCGGGACTAATGAGCAGTTCTTC. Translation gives CASSIPSGTNEQFF.

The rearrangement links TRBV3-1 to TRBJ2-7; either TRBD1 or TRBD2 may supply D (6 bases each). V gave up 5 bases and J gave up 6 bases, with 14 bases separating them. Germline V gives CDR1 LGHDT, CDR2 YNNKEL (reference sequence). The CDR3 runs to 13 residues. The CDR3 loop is CASSNFRGGEQYF. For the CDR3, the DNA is TGTGCCAGCAGCAACTTCAGGGGAGGCGAGCAGTACTTC.

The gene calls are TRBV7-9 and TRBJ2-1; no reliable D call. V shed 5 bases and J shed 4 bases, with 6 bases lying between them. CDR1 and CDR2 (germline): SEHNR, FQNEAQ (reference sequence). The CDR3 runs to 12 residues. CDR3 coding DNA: TGTGCCAGCAGCCACAAGTACAATGAGCAGTTCTTC. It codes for CASSHKYNEQFF.

CDR3 nucleotides: TGCAGCGTCAGGGAGTACAATGAGCAGTTCTTC. This translates into CSVREYNEQFF. The V gene is TRBV29-1, the J gene TRBJ2-1; D is tentatively TRBD1 or TRBD2 (5 bases each). There are 11 residues in the CDR3. Germline loops: CDR1 SQVTM, CDR2 ANQGSEA. Trimming removed 6 bases from V and 4 bases from J, with 7 bases in between.

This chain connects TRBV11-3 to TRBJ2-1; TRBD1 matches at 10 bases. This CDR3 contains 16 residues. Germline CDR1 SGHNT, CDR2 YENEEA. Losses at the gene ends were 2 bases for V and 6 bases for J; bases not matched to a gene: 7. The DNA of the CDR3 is TGTGCCAGCAGCTTATACGCCGGGACAGGGGTCAATGAGCAGTTCTTC. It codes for CASSLYAGTGVNEQFF.

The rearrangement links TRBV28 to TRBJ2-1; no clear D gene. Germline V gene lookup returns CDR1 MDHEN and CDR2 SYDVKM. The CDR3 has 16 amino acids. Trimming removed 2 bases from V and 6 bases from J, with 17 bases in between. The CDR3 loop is CASSLGSGFGSNEQFF. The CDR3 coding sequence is TGTGCCAGCAGTTTAGGTTCGGGTTTTGGGTCCAATGAGCAGTTCTTC.

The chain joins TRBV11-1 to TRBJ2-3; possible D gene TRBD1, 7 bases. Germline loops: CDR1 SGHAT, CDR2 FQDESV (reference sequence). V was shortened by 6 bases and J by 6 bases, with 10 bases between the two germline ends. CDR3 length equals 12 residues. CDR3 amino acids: CASRQGRDTQYF. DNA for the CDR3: TGTGCCAGCAGACAGGGGAGGGATACGCAGTATTTT.

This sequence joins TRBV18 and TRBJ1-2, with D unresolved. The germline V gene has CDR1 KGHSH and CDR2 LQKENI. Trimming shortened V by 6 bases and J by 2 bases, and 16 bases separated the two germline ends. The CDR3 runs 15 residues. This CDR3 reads CASSPRQEVNYGYTF. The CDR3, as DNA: TGTGCCAGCTCCCCTCGGCAGGAGGTAAACTATGGCTACACCTTC.

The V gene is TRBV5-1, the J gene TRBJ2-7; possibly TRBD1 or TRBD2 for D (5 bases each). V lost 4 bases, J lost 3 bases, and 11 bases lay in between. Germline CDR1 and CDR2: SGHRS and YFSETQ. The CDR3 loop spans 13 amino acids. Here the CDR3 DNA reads TGCGCCAGCAGCCTGGGACGGAACTACGAGCAGTACTTC. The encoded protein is CASSLGRNYEQYF.

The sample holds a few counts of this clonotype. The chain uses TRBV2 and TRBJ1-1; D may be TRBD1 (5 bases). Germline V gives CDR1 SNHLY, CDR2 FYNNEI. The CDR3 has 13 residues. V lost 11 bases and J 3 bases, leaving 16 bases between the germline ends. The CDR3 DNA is TGTGCCTCCGGGGGGGATGTTCACACTGAAGCTTTCTTT. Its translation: CASGGDVHTEAFF.

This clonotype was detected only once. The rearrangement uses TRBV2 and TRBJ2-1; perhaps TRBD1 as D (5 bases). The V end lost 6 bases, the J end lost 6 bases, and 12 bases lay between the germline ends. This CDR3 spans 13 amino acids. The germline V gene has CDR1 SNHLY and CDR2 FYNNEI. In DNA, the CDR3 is TGTGCCAGCAGGACAGAGAGAGCCAATGAGCAGTTCTTC. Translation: CASRTERANEQFF.

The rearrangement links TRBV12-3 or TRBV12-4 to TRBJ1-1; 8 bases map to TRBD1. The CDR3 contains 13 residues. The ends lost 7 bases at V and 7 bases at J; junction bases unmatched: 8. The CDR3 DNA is TGTGCCAGCAAGTTGGGACAGGAATATGAAGCTTTCTTT. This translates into CASKLGQEYEAFF.

Here the CDR3 reads CSARAGFGAETQYF. The CDR3 DNA reads as TGCAGTGCTAGGGCGGGATTCGGAGCAGAGACCCAGTACTTC. The rearrangement uses TRBV20-1 and TRBJ2-5; TRBD2 might be the D (6 bases). The germline CDR1 and CDR2 sequences are DFQATT and SNEGSKA (reference sequence). The CDR3 extends over 14 amino acids. V was trimmed by 3 bases and J by 4 bases, leaving 15 bases between them.

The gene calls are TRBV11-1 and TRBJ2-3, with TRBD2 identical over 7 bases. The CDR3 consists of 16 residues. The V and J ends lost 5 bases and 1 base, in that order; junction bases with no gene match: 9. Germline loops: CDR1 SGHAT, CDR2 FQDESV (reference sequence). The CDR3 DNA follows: TGTGCCAGCAGCCTACGGGGGGATGGAGGCACAGATACGCAGTATTTT. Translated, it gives CASSLRGDGGTDTQYF.

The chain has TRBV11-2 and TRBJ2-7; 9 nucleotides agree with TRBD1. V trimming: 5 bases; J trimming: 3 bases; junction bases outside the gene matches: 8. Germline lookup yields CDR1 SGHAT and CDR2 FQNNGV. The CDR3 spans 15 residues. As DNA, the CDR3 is TGTGCCAGCAGCCCCCGGGACAGGGAGGGCTACGAGCAGTACTTC. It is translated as CASSPRDREGYEQYF.

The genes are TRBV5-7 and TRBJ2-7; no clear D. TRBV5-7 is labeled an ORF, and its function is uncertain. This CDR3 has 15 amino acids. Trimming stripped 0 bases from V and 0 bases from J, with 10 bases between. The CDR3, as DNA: TGTGCCAGCAGCTTGGTGTCTGTCGGCTCCTACGAGCAGTACTTC. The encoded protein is CASSLVSVGSYEQYF.

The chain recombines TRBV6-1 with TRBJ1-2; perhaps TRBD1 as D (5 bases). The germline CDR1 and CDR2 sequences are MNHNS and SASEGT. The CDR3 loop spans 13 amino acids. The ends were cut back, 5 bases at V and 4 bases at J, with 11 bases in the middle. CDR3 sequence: CASSLGLSYGYTF. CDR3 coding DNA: TGTGCCAGCAGTCTGGGACTCAGCTATGGCTACACCTTC.

CDR3 residues: CASSPSGGVTDTQYF. DNA of the CDR3: TGTGCCAGCAGCCCGAGCGGGGGGGTCACAGATACGCAGTATTTT. The rearrangement joins TRBV9 to TRBJ2-3, with 10 bases aligning to TRBD2. CDR1 is SGDLS, CDR2 YYNGEE, per germline. Trimming removed 4 bases from V and 2 bases from J; junction bases left unmatched: 4. The CDR3 extends over 15 amino acids.

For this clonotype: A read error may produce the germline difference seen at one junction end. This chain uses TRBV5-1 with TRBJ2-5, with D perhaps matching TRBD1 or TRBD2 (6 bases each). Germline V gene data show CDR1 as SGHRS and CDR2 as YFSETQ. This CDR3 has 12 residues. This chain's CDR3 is CASSLEGGTLNF. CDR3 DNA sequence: TGCGCCAGCAGCTTGGAGGGGGGTACCCTGAACTTC.

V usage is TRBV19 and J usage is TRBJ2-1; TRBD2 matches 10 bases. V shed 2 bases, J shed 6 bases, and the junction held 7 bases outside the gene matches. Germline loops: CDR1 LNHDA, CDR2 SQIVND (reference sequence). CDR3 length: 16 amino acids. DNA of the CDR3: TGTGCCAGTAGTATATTTTCTAGCGGGAGATTCAATGAGCAGTTCTTC. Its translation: CASSIFSSGRFNEQFF.

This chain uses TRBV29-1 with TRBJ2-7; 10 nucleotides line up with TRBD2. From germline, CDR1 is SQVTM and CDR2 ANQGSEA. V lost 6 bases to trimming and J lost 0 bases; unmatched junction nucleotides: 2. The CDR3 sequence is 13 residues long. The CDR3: CSVAGGFSYEQYF. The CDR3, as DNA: TGCAGCGTAGCGGGAGGGTTCTCCTACGAGCAGTACTTC.

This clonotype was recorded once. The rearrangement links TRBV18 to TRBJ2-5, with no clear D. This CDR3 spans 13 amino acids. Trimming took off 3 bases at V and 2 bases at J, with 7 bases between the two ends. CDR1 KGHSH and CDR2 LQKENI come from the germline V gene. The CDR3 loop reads CASSPTGQETQYF. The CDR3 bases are TGTGCCAGCTCACCGACTGGACAAGAGACCCAGTACTTC.